This entry concerns a single TCR beta chain. This sample is part of a study of blood T cell repertoires in COVID-19. Authors' data handling: Amplifying reference gene primers gave estimates of nucleated cell counts. The table came from immunoSEQ multiplex PCR; TCRdb's copy has only in-frame clones and leaves some out. That table furnishes V, J and clone size, whereas the DNA furnished D and trimming. Found here are 110,000 or so clones, 81% of them singletons; the top ten hold 8% to 13%. This CDR3 has 13 amino acids. The germline gives CDR1 MDHEN, CDR2 SYDVKM. The germline V and J ends were trimmed by 5 bases and 6 bases, with 13 bases remaining between them.

Sequencing was performed on peripheral blood. The TCR sequence derives from a human donor in a cohort sampled during active COVID-19. This rearrangement joins TRBV28 to TRBJ1-1, with D uncertain. CDR3 loop: CASSPPIDSEAFF. CDR3 in DNA: TGTGCCAGCAGTCCCCCTATTGACTCTGAAGCTTTCTTT.